This T cell receptor beta chain was retrieved from a study of T-cell reconstitution after alpha-beta-depleted transplantation in children. Construction of the TCRbeta library involved unique molecular identifiers. TCRdb redid the calling of the PCR reads with MiXCR, one entry per CDR3 protein. The sample holds approximately 510,000 distinct CDR3 sequences; approximately 16% are singletons and the top ten take 3% to 4%. With 0 bases clipped from V and 4 bases from J, the junction kept 3 bases outside the gene matches. CDR1 is SGDLS, CDR2 YYNGEE, per germline. The CDR3 loop spans 15 amino acids. The origin of this receptor is a human donor who donated a stem cell graft to a child with acute lymphoblastic leukemia. The material was PBMCs from the stem cell graft donor, obtained from the stem cell graft. This chain joins TRBV9 and TRBJ1-2; 10 bases are shared with TRBD1. CDR3 sequence reads: CASSVGGTGVYGYTF. CDR3 nucleotides: TGTGCCAGCAGCGTAGGCGGGACAGGGGTCTATGGCTACACCTTC.